This passage covers 14 T cell receptor beta chains from one sample sequenced in a study of blood T cells in healthy people across ages. Combining a sample-barcoded 5' primer with a J-beta primer mix, a second PCR ran for 7 to 11 cycles. From the 5' RACE reads, TCRdb called clonotypes with MiXCR, one entry per CDR3 protein. The sample consists of 1.5 million to 2 million distinct CDR3 sequences, about two fifths of them appearing once. Material for sequencing was blood. The receptors stem from a human donor in good health.

In this sample, this clonotype turned up a few times. V gene TRBV29-1 combines with J gene TRBJ2-1; no firm D call. Germline values: CDR1 SQVTM, CDR2 ANQGSEA. The CDR3 loop spans 12 amino acids. V was cut by 4 bases and J by 7 bases, with 11 bases left in between. The CDR3 is CSVGWDPNEQFF. CDR3 in DNA: TGCAGCGTTGGATGGGATCCAAATGAGCAGTTCTTC.

The V gene is TRBV5-6, the J gene TRBJ2-5; D gene unclear. Trimming shortened V by 2 bases and J by 2 bases, and 7 bases separated the two germline ends. Germline CDR1 and CDR2: SGHDT and YYEEEE. This CDR3 has 13 residues. CDR3 bases: TGTGCCAGCAGCTTCGCGGTTCAAGAGACCCAGTACTTC. Protein: CASSFAVQETQYF.

The genes are TRBV5-1 and TRBJ2-3; the D is unclear. This CDR3 contains 15 residues. Trimming pared 6 bases from V and 0 bases from J, leaving 14 bases between. Germline V lookup: CDR1 SGHRS, CDR2 YFSETQ. CDR3 sequence reads: CASKGFPDSTDTQYF. CDR3 nucleotides: TGCGCCAGCAAGGGATTCCCGGACAGCACAGATACGCAGTATTTT.

For the CDR3, the DNA is TGCAGTGCTCCTAGGGACGCTCGGGGGAATGAGCAGTTCTTC. The encoded protein is CSAPRDARGNEQFF. The chain recombines TRBV20-1 with TRBJ2-1; TRBD2 might be the D (6 bases). There are 14 residues in the CDR3. Trimming shortened V by 5 bases and J by 7 bases, and 18 bases separated the two germline ends. Germline CDR1 is DFQATT and CDR2 is SNEGSKA (reference sequence).

Ten or more counts support this clonotype. The J gene is TRBJ2-7, the V gene TRBV5-6; a possible D gene is TRBD1 (5 bases). V lost 1 base and J 2 bases, leaving 7 bases between the germline ends. Germline CDR1 SGHDT, CDR2 YYEEEE. There are 13 residues in the CDR3. CDR3 region: CASSLWGAYEQYF. The CDR3 DNA follows: TGTGCCAGCAGCTTGTGGGGCGCCTACGAGCAGTACTTC.

The rearrangement joins TRBV20-1 to TRBJ2-3; TRBD1 agrees at 7 bases. The CDR3 is 16 amino acids. Losses at the gene ends were 5 bases for V and 0 bases for J; bases not matched to a gene: 11. Germline V gene data show CDR1 as DFQATT and CDR2 as SNEGSKA (reference sequence). The CDR3 bases are TGCAGTGCTGGCTATCCTCAGACAGGGAGCACAGATACGCAGTATTTT. This encodes CSAGYPQTGSTDTQYF.

This sequence joins TRBV15 and TRBJ2-5; tentatively, D is TRBD1 or TRBD2 (5 bases each). CDR1 LNHNV and CDR2 YYDKDF come from the germline V gene (reference sequence). Trimming took off 4 bases at V and 5 bases at J, with 11 bases between the two ends. CDR3 length: 13 amino acids. CDR3 sequence: CATSTGTVETQYF. As DNA, the CDR3 is TGTGCCACCAGCACAGGGACGGTCGAGACCCAGTACTTC.

The chain uses TRBV12-3 or TRBV12-4 and TRBJ1-2; 7 bases match TRBD1. J was trimmed by 8 bases and V by 6 bases; bases with no gene match: 12. This CDR3 spans 14 amino acids. Here the CDR3 DNA reads TGTGCCAGCAGCCCCACAGGACAGGAGGGCGGCTACACCTTC. Its translation is CASSPTGQEGGYTF.

This clonotype has just a few counts. The CDR3 spells CASGTYPPEQSTYGYTF. DNA for the CDR3: TGTGCTAGTGGTACCTACCCCCCGGAGCAAAGTACCTATGGCTACACCTTC. The chain employs TRBV12-5 and TRBJ1-2, with unresolved D. Germline assignment: CDR1 LGHNT and CDR2 FRNRAP. The CDR3 is made up of 17 amino acids. Trimming took off 5 bases at V and 4 bases at J, with 23 bases between the two ends.

J is TRBJ2-1 and V is TRBV7-9; D might be TRBD1 (5 bases). Trimming removed 8 bases at V and 0 bases at J, with 14 bases between. The CDR3 consists of 15 residues. From germline, CDR1 is SEHNR and CDR2 FQNEAQ (reference sequence). CDR3 bases: TGTGCCAGCGACAAGTGGGGCCTCTCCTACAATGAGCAGTTCTTC. Its protein is CASDKWGLSYNEQFF. Together with reference TRBV7-9 and TRBJ2-1, the CDR3 gives the full variable domain: DTGVSQNPRHKITKRGQNVTFRCDPISEHNRLYWYRQTLGQGPEFLTYFQNEAQLEKSRLLSDRFSAERPKGSFSTLEIQRTEQGDSAMYLCASDKWGLSYNEQFFGPGTRLTVL.

This clonotype has just a few counts. V is TRBV12-3 or TRBV12-4 and J is TRBJ1-5; D is unresolved. Trimming took 7 bases from V and 4 from J, leaving 8 bases between them. The CDR3 sequence is 12 residues long. CDR3 residues: CASTLDNQPQHF. The CDR3 DNA is TGTGCCAGCACCCTTGATAATCAGCCCCAGCATTTT.

The V gene is TRBV12-3 or TRBV12-4, the J gene TRBJ2-1, with 10 bases lining up with TRBD1. Trimming took 6 bases from V and 4 from J; bases not matched to a gene: 9. The CDR3 has 16 amino acids. The chain's CDR3 is CASSAGTGAFYNEQFF. The DNA for the CDR3 is TGTGCCAGCAGCGCCGGGACAGGGGCGTTTTACAATGAGCAGTTCTTC.

This clonotype was recorded at least ten times. The CDR3 DNA reads TGTGCCAGCAGCTTAGGGGTTTTGAACACTGAAGCTTTCTTT. Protein product: CASSLGVLNTEAFF. V usage is TRBV7-9 and J usage is TRBJ1-1; D is ambiguous. Germline assignment: CDR1 SEHNR and CDR2 FQNEAQ (reference sequence). The CDR3 sequence is 14 residues long. V lost 1 base to trimming and J lost 0 bases, with 6 bases between them.

V usage is TRBV7-9 and J usage is TRBJ2-1, with TRBD2 as a possible D gene (6 bases). Germline CDR1 is SEHNR and CDR2 is FQNEAQ (reference sequence). Trimming removed 10 bases at V and 0 bases at J, with 13 bases between. The CDR3 loop spans 14 amino acids. The CDR3 DNA sequence: TGTGCCAACGGAGGGGCGAGCTCCTACAATGAGCAGTTCTTC. Amino acid sequence: CANGGASSYNEQFF.